The clone carrying this T cell receptor (beta chain) was seen a handful of times. As processed by the authors: Cell counts per sample came from amplifying reference gene primers. Measured with immunoSEQ multiplex PCR; TCRdb has only the in-frame clones, and not every one. The D gene and trimming were derived from the DNA, and the V and J assignments and clone size from that table. Of some 250,000 clones in the sample, 70% to 75% were seen once. This sample was taken from a study of blood T cell repertoires in COVID-19. Overall study: COVID-19 samples collected from the United States, Italy and Spain covered acute and convalescent phases.

Trimming at V came to 6 bases and at J to 7 bases, leaving 7 bases not matched to a gene. Germline CDR1 reads MNHEY; CDR2 reads SVGAGI. The CDR3 is 15 residues long. The source material was peripheral blood. The rearrangement links TRBV6-5 to TRBJ1-5; TRBD1 agrees at 12 bases. The origin of this receptor is an elderly woman with acute or convalescent COVID-19. The CDR3 region has the DNA TGTGCCAGCAGATCCGGGACAGGGGGCGGACAGCCCCAGCATTTT. Its protein is CASRSGTGGGQPQHF.